A selection of T cell receptor beta chains follows, all from one sample in a study of T cell responses to AZD1222 COVID-19 vaccine. Sequencing used immunoSEQ multiplex PCR; TCRdb keeps in-frame clones, though not all of them. Of 200,000 or so clones listed, over 80% are singletons. The starting material was peripheral blood, obtained on day 0 of MenACWY control vaccination. The receptors stem from an adult in good health. CDR3s include the opening cysteine and the closing phenylalanine or tryptophan. A D gene is named only where the DNA matches it firmly. Size values are once, few and many counts, or a class for expanded clones, and some rows have none.

v_gene	abundance	j_gene	d_gene	CDR3aa	CDR3nt
TRBV13	.	TRBJ2-7	TRBD2	CASSGKTSGIAYEQYF	TGTGCCAGCAGCGGCAAGACTAGCGGGATTGCCTACGAGCAGTACTTC
TRBV5-4	.	TRBJ1-6	TRBD1	CASSRQGFGNSPLHF	TGTGCCAGCAGCCGACAGGGGTTTGGTAATTCACCCCTCCACTTT
TRBV28	.	TRBJ1-3	TRBD1	CASSPGGTLSGNTIYF	TGTGCCAGCAGTCCAGGGGGAACCCTCTCTGGAAACACCATATATTTT
TRBV19	.	TRBJ2-3	TRBD2	CASCSGRRTDTQYF	TGTGCCAGTTGTAGCGGGAGGCGTACAGATACGCAGTATTTT
TRBV28	.	TRBJ1-2	TRBD1	CASSQKGGRYGYTF	TGTGCCAGCAGTCAGAAAGGGGGCCGCTATGGCTACACCTTC
TRBV9	once	TRBJ2-7	TRBD2	CASSVARSLAGGRDEQYF	TGTGCCAGCAGCGTAGCCCGATCTCTAGCGGGAGGGCGAGACGAGCAGTACTTC
TRBV5-1	.	TRBJ2-7	TRBD2	CASKPGLASYEQYF	TGCGCCAGTAAACCGGGACTAGCTTCCTACGAGCAGTACTTC
TRBV28	once	TRBJ2-3	.	CASSLPVEGTQYF	TGTGCCAGCAGTTTACCCGTCGAAGGTACGCAGTATTTT
TRBV5-1	.	TRBJ1-2	.	CASRTGVGAYTF	TGCGCCAGCAGAACGGGGGTTGGTGCCTACACCTTC
TRBV5-4	once	TRBJ2-6	.	CASSSSGSGANVLTF	TGTGCCAGCAGCTCGAGCGGCTCTGGGGCCAACGTCCTGACTTTC
TRBV29-1	.	TRBJ2-1	TRBD2	CSVRERGSSYNEQFF	TGCAGCGTCCGAGAGCGGGGGAGCTCCTACAATGAGCAGTTCTTC
TRBV29-1	.	TRBJ2-7	.	CSVGTGPSYEQYF	TGCAGCGTCGGGACCGGACCTTCCTACGAGCAGTACTTC
TRBV13	.	TRBJ2-3	.	CASSSGASQYF	TGTGCCAGCAGCTCGGGGGCATCGCAGTATTTT
TRBV5-4	.	TRBJ1-5	TRBD1	CASSRGQLNNQPQHF	TGTGCCAGCAGCCGGGGACAGCTCAACAATCAGCCCCAGCATTTT